This TCR beta chain was retrieved from a study of blood T cell repertoires in COVID-19. About the study: Specimens from acute and convalescent COVID-19 originated in the United States, Italy and Spain. Nucleic acid was either cDNA or gDNA, and it came from T cells, B-cell-depleted T cells, or PBMCs.

This clone was recorded a few times. The CDR3 has 14 amino acids. V was shortened by 0 bases and J by 3 bases, with 9 bases between the two germline ends. CDR1 and CDR2 (germline): MNHNY, SVGAGI (reference sequence). As processed by the authors: Using reference gene primer amplification, nucleated cell counts were estimated. Produced via immunoSEQ multiplex PCR; TCRdb's table is partial and in-frame only. V and J calls and clone size are as listed in that table; D and trimming were resolved from the DNA. The sample comprises roughly 200,000 clones, about 86% of which are singletons, and about 4.4% rests with the top ten.

Input material: peripheral blood. This receptor was identified in a man aged 50-60 years with active or convalescent COVID-19. V and J are TRBV6-6 and TRBJ2-7; TRBD1 is a possible D gene (6 bases). This CDR3 is CASSYSMDSYEQYF. DNA for the CDR3: TGTGCCAGCAGTTACTCGATGGACAGCTACGAGCAGTACTTC.